Presented here are 32 T cell receptor beta chains from one specimen sequenced in a study of T-cell reconstitution after alpha-beta-depleted transplantation in children. For TCRbeta, the library was prepared with unique molecular identifiers. One entry per CDR3 protein results from TCRdb running MiXCR on the PCR reads. This sample has some 120,000 distinct CDR3 sequences, with 10% found just once. The sequences come from PBMCs, collected before TCRalphabeta/CD19-depleted stem cell transplant. Source of these receptors: a boy aged 2 to 10 with acute lymphoblastic leukemia, due to receive a stem cell transplant.

This clonotype turned up a few times. The V and J genes are TRBV5-1 and TRBJ2-3; 10 positions agree with TRBD2. The CDR3 has 17 amino acids. Trimming cost V 4 bases and J 2 bases; bases outside gene matches: 10. Germline V gene data show CDR1 as SGHRS and CDR2 as YFSETQ. The CDR3 reads CASSPEVAGGPTDTQYF. CDR3 in DNA: TGCGCCAGCAGCCCGGAGGTAGCGGGGGGTCCCACAGATACGCAGTATTTT. Together with reference TRBV5-1 and TRBJ2-3, the CDR3 gives the full variable domain: KAGVTQTPRYLIKTRGQQVTLSCSPISGHRSVSWYQQTPGQGLQFLFEYFSETQRNKGNFPGRFSGRQFSNSRSEMNVSTLELGDSALYLCASSPEVAGGPTDTQYFGPGTRLTVL.

This clonotype turned up a few times. The rearrangement uses TRBV5-8 and TRBJ1-1, with D maybe TRBD1 (6 bases). The CDR3 is 13 amino acids. Deletions cut 5 bases from V and 5 bases from J, with 13 bases between. The germline CDR1 and CDR2 sequences are SGHTS and YDEGEE. The CDR3 bases are TGTGCCAGCAGTGAACAGGGAGTAACTGAAGCTTTCTTT. It yields the protein CASSEQGVTEAFF.

This clonotype came up a few times. This chain's CDR3 is CASSLGYGANVLTF. DNA for the CDR3: TGTGCCAGCAGTTTGGGTTATGGGGCCAACGTCCTGACTTTC. The chain has TRBV27 and TRBJ2-6; D is ambiguous. V was clipped by 3 bases and J by 3 bases, with 6 bases between them. In germline, CDR1 is MNHEY, CDR2 SMNVEV (reference sequence). The CDR3 is made up of 14 amino acids.

V and J are TRBV5-1 and TRBJ1-6, with unresolved D. The CDR3 length is 13 residues. V gave up 2 bases and J gave up 8 bases, with 8 bases separating them. Germline V gene data show CDR1 as SGHRS and CDR2 as YFSETQ. CDR3 nucleotides: TGCGCCAGCAGCTTAAGTGGGGATTCACCCCTCCACTTT. Translation gives CASSLSGDSPLHF. The full variable domain, rest sourced from reference TRBV5-1 and TRBJ1-6, is KAGVTQTPRYLIKTRGQQVTLSCSPISGHRSVSWYQQTPGQGLQFLFEYFSETQRNKGNFPGRFSGRQFSNSRSEMNVSTLELGDSALYLCASSLSGDSPLHFGNGTRLTVT.

The rearrangement uses TRBV27 and TRBJ2-1, with D possibly TRBD2 on 5 matching bases. Germline loops: CDR1 MNHEY, CDR2 SMNVEV (reference sequence). The CDR3 has 14 amino acids. V dropped 2 bases and J dropped 3 bases, with 8 bases sitting between them. The CDR3 nucleotides are TGTGCCAGCAGTTTAAAGGGAGACTACAATGAGCAGTTCTTC. Protein sequence: CASSLKGDYNEQFF.

The chain combines TRBV5-5 with TRBJ2-1; perhaps TRBD1 as D (6 bases). This CDR3 spans 15 amino acids. CDR1 and CDR2 (germline): SGHKS, YYEKEE (reference sequence). V was trimmed by 3 bases and J by 8 bases, leaving 18 bases between them. The CDR3 loop reads CASSSRGQWGYEQFF. In DNA, the CDR3 is TGTGCCAGCAGCTCCAGGGGCCAATGGGGGTATGAGCAGTTCTTC.

This clonotype showed up just a few times. CDR3 in DNA: TGTGCCAGCAGCCAAGAACTAGCGGGGTTCAATGAGCAGTTCTTC. This translates into CASSQELAGFNEQFF. The chain joins TRBV3-1 to TRBJ2-1, with 10 bases identical to TRBD2. The CDR3 covers 15 residues. Germline V CDR1 and CDR2: LGHDT, YNNKEL (reference sequence). The V gene end was trimmed by 0 bases and the J gene end by 6 bases; junction bases not matched to a gene: 2.

The CDR3: CASSQEAGAATQYF. In DNA form, the CDR3 reads TGCGCCAGCAGCCAAGAGGCCGGGGCGGCGACCCAGTACTTC. The rearrangement joins TRBV4-1 to TRBJ2-5; D may be TRBD1 or TRBD2 (5 bases each). The ends were cut back, 0 bases at V and 7 bases at J, with 12 bases in the middle. The CDR3 is 14 amino acids. From germline, CDR1 is MGHRA and CDR2 YSYEKL.

This clonotype has a count of ten or more. This chain connects TRBV6-1 to TRBJ1-1, with no clear D. V was pared by 2 bases and J by 6 bases, with 10 bases between. The CDR3 loop spans 13 amino acids. CDR1 and CDR2 (germline): MNHNS, SASEGT. The CDR3 DNA reads as TGTGCCAGCAGTGAATCCGGGAGACCTGAAGCTTTCTTT. Amino acid sequence: CASSESGRPEAFF.

This clonotype has more than one count but fewer than ten. The chain employs TRBV12-3 or TRBV12-4 and TRBJ2-7; D may be TRBD2 (7 bases). The V end lost 7 bases, the J end lost 5 bases, and 18 bases lay between the germline ends. This CDR3 is 14 amino acids long. The CDR3 spells CASTPRGGRNEQYF. The CDR3, as DNA: TGTGCCAGCACGCCCAGGGGAGGGCGGAACGAGCAGTACTTC.

The chain is built from TRBV5-1 and TRBJ2-2; D is perhaps TRBD1 (5 bases). Looked up from germline, CDR1 is SGHRS and CDR2 is YFSETQ. The CDR3 is made up of 15 amino acids. Deletions cut 1 base from V and 1 base from J, with 8 bases between. CDR3 bases: TGCGCCAGCAGCTTGACCGGACAGAACACCGGGGAGCTGTTTTTT. It translates to CASSLTGQNTGELFF.

The V call is TRBV19, the J call TRBJ2-1; 7 bases are a match to TRBD2. CDR3 length: 13 residues. Germline V gene data show CDR1 as LNHDA and CDR2 as SQIVND (reference sequence). Trimming cost V 10 bases and J 3 bases; bases outside gene matches: 6. CDR3 DNA: TGTGCCACCACTCAGCGGGGCTACAATGAGCAGTTCTTC. Its protein product is CATTQRGYNEQFF.

The chain links TRBV6-1 to TRBJ2-7; 12 bases match TRBD2. The CDR3 has 19 amino acids. Germline V lookup: CDR1 MNHNS, CDR2 SASEGT. J lost 2 bases, V lost 5 bases, and 16 bases had no gene match. The CDR3 sequence: CASSTGTSGSPGPPYEQYF. Here the CDR3 DNA reads TGTGCCAGCAGTACCGGGACTAGCGGGTCACCAGGGCCCCCCTACGAGCAGTACTTC.

This chain joins TRBV28 and TRBJ1-1; D uncertain. V was shortened by 1 base and J by 8 bases, with 8 bases between the two germline ends. The CDR3 consists of 12 residues. Germline V gene data show CDR1 as MDHEN and CDR2 as SYDVKM. The DNA of the CDR3 is TGTGCCAGCAGTTTATTAGGAAAAGAAGCTTTCTTT. Translation: CASSLLGKEAFF.

This chain connects TRBV7-6 to TRBJ2-1; D might be TRBD2 (7 bases). Germline V gene data show CDR1 as SGHVS and CDR2 as FNYEAQ. With 1 base removed from V and 15 bases from J, the gap between germline ends came to 22 bases. The CDR3 is 15 amino acids. CDR3: CASSLERDLLVGAFF. The CDR3 region has the DNA TGTGCCAGCAGCTTAGAGCGGGATCTCCTGGTGGGGGCGTTCTTC.

This clonotype was observed many times. The chain is built from TRBV12-3 or TRBV12-4 and TRBJ2-3; 8 nucleotides match TRBD2. This CDR3 is built from 16 residues. The J segment lost 0 bases and the V segment lost 8 bases, leaving 10 bases of the junction unmatched. CDR3 DNA sequence: TGTGCCAGCTCCTACCGGGGGGGGGTTAGCACAGATACGCAGTATTTT. It specifies CASSYRGGVSTDTQYF.

The V and J genes are TRBV5-1 and TRBJ2-7; D not certain. The CDR3 is 16 residues long. CDR1 SGHRS and CDR2 YFSETQ come from the germline V gene. V dropped 7 bases and J dropped 2 bases, with 22 bases sitting between them. This CDR3 reads CASAPGMGVLTYEQYF. CDR3 sequence (DNA): TGCGCCAGCGCGCCCGGCATGGGTGTCCTTACCTACGAGCAGTACTTC. Full variable domain (outside the CDR3, taken from reference TRBV5-1 and TRBJ2-7): KAGVTQTPRYLIKTRGQQVTLSCSPISGHRSVSWYQQTPGQGLQFLFEYFSETQRNKGNFPGRFSGRQFSNSRSEMNVSTLELGDSALYLCASAPGMGVLTYEQYFGPGTRLTVT.

This clonotype was observed at least ten times. V usage is TRBV5-1 and J usage is TRBJ2-1; D remains ambiguous. V lost 0 bases and J 4 bases, leaving 5 bases between the germline ends. The CDR3 has 13 residues. Germline V lookup: CDR1 SGHRS, CDR2 YFSETQ. In DNA, the CDR3 is TGCGCCAGCAGCTTGGATTCTTACAATGAGCAGTTCTTC. Its translation: CASSLDSYNEQFF.

This clonotype was detected ten times or more. The V gene is TRBV7-6, the J gene TRBJ1-1, with D possibly being TRBD1 (6 bases). CDR1 and CDR2 (germline): SGHVS, FNYEAQ. CDR3 length equals 15 residues. Trimming pared 1 base from V and 6 bases from J, leaving 15 bases between. The CDR3 nucleotides read TGTGCCAGCAGCTTAGGCACAGGGTTGGGGCCTGAAGCTTTCTTT. Protein: CASSLGTGLGPEAFF.

This clonotype was seen at least ten times. The rearrangement joins TRBV11-2 to TRBJ2-4, with 13 positions matching TRBD2. The germline V gene has CDR1 SGHAT and CDR2 FQNNGV. The CDR3 consists of 17 residues. Germline trimming cut 3 bases from V and 0 bases from J; bases unmatched to any gene: 2. The CDR3, as DNA: TGTGCCAGCAGCTTGGGACTAGCGGGATTAGCCAAAAACATTCAGTACTTC. Its protein product is CASSLGLAGLAKNIQYF.

The DNA for the CDR3 is TGCGCCAGCAGCTTGGGAGGTTTCGACGAGCAGTACTTC. It is translated as CASSLGGFDEQYF. J is TRBJ2-7 and V is TRBV5-1, with D unclear. The germline CDR1 and CDR2 sequences are SGHRS and YFSETQ. Trimming left V 0 bases short and J 5 bases short, with 9 bases between. The CDR3 spans 13 residues.

This clonotype has at least ten counts. The V and J genes are TRBV7-9 and TRBJ1-2, with D unresolved. The CDR3 is 14 amino acids. V was cut by 2 bases and J by 3 bases, with 10 bases left in between. CDR1 is SEHNR, CDR2 FQNEAQ, per germline (reference sequence). CDR3 nucleotides: TGTGCCAGCAGCTTAACCGGCAGCGACTATGGCTACACCTTC. Translated, it gives CASSLTGSDYGYTF.

This clonotype was seen repeatedly, ten times or more. The gene calls are TRBV7-8 and TRBJ2-7; D is possibly TRBD1 (6 bases). The CDR3 has 14 amino acids. Germline V gives CDR1 SGHVS, CDR2 FQNEAQ. With 4 bases removed from V and 5 bases from J, the gap between germline ends came to 15 bases. CDR3 sequence reads: CASSSSTGSHEQYF. CDR3 coding DNA: TGTGCCAGCAGCTCGAGCACAGGGTCCCACGAGCAGTACTTC.

This clonotype was seen a handful of times. The chain couples TRBV27 to TRBJ2-2, with D hard to call. V was cut by 4 bases and J by 5 bases, with 8 bases left in between. This CDR3 contains 13 residues. Per germline, CDR1 MNHEY and CDR2 SMNVEV (reference sequence). The CDR3 region is CASSSYRTGELFF. The CDR3 DNA follows: TGTGCCAGCAGTTCCTACCGAACCGGGGAGCTGTTTTTT.

This clonotype was counted at least ten times. V gene TRBV3-1 combines with J gene TRBJ1-4; 8 bases are a match to TRBD1. CDR1 is LGHDT and CDR2 is YNNKEL in the germline V gene (reference sequence). The length of the CDR3 is 14 residues. V lost 4 bases, J lost 10 bases, and 8 bases stayed unmatched. This chain's CDR3 is CASSRLLTGGKLFF. The CDR3 coding sequence is TGTGCCAGCAGCCGACTTCTTACAGGGGGAAAACTGTTTTTT.

The gene calls are TRBV7-9 and TRBJ2-2; 10 nucleotides line up with TRBD2. J gave up 5 bases and V 5 bases, and 14 bases lay outside the gene matches. CDR3 length: 18 residues. Germline V gene lookup returns CDR1 SEHNR and CDR2 FQNEAQ (reference sequence). CDR3 DNA: TGTGCCAGCAGCCCAGTGCAGCGGGAGGGCCCCGGGACCGGGGAGCTGTTTTTT. It codes for CASSPVQREGPGTGELFF.

There are a few counts of this clonotype. J is TRBJ2-5 and V is TRBV11-3, with D uncertain. The germline V gene encodes CDR1 SGHNT and CDR2 YENEEA. This CDR3 region has 13 residues. Trimming shortened V by 3 bases and J by 0 bases, and 5 bases separated the two germline ends. CDR3 in DNA: TGTGCCAGCAGCTTCACTTACCAAGAGACCCAGTACTTC. It yields the protein CASSFTYQETQYF. Combining the CDR3 with reference TRBV11-3 and TRBJ2-5 gives the whole variable domain EAGVVQSPRYKIIEKKQPVAFWCNPISGHNTLYWYLQNLGQGPELLIRYENEEAVDDSQLPKDRFSAERLKGVDSTLKIQPAELGDSAVYLCASSFTYQETQYFGPGTRLLVL.

This clonotype has just a few counts. This chain joins TRBV10-1 and TRBJ2-1; the D call may be TRBD1 or TRBD2 (5 bases each). With 6 bases removed from V and 9 bases from J, the gap between germline ends came to 15 bases. The CDR3 sequence is 13 residues long. Germline CDR1 WNHNN, CDR2 SYGVQD (reference sequence). The CDR3 region is CASSTGTVGEQFF. For the CDR3, the DNA is TGCGCCAGCAGCACCGGGACCGTAGGTGAGCAGTTCTTC.

The V and J genes are TRBV5-4 and TRBJ1-2, with D uncertain. The CDR3 has 11 residues. Trimming took off 5 bases at V and 8 bases at J, with 10 bases between the two ends. The germline V gene has CDR1 SGHNT and CDR2 YYREEE (reference sequence). The CDR3 region has the DNA TGTGCCAGCAGGCGTACGGGGGGCTACACCTTC. This gives the protein CASRRTGGYTF. Full variable domain (remainder filled in from reference TRBV5-4 and TRBJ1-2): ETGVTQSPTHLIKTRGQQVTLRCSSQSGHNTVSWYQQALGQGPQFIFQYYREEENGRGNFPPRFSGLQFPNYSSELNVNALELDDSALYLCASRRTGGYTFGSGTRLTVV.

This rearrangement joins TRBV18 to TRBJ2-7; 7 positions match TRBD1. This CDR3 is built from 14 residues. The V segment lost 2 bases and the J segment 5 bases; nucleotides outside the gene matches: 6. The germline V gene has CDR1 KGHSH and CDR2 LQKENI. CDR3 sequence (DNA): TGTGCCAGCTCACCAAACAGGGGTGGGGACGAGCAGTACTTC. Encoded protein: CASSPNRGGDEQYF.

A few counts support this clonotype. V and J are TRBV20-1 and TRBJ1-2, with a possible D match to TRBD1 (6 bases). Trimming cost V 0 bases and J 4 bases, with 15 bases left between them. Germline V CDR1 and CDR2: DFQATT, SNEGSKA (reference sequence). The CDR3 length is 15 residues. The DNA for the CDR3 is TGCAGTGCTAGAGATACGGGGGCGCGGAGCTATGGCTACACCTTC. Translating gives CSARDTGARSYGYTF.

This clonotype was detected many times. The V gene is TRBV27, the J gene TRBJ2-1, with no clear D. Germline V gene data show CDR1 as MNHEY and CDR2 as SMNVEV (reference sequence). Trimming stripped 4 bases from V and 5 bases from J, with 6 bases between. The CDR3 totals 12 residues. As DNA, the CDR3 is TGTGCCAGCAGTTCTTGGAACAATGAGCAGTTCTTC. Translated, it gives CASSSWNNEQFF.